The sequence of this TCR beta chain was determined in a study of CD8 T cells in ankylosing spondylitis. This clonotype occurred many times. Its antigen is not identified. Study-level findings and limits: Apparently characteristic of ankylosing spondylitis blood was a TCR beta motif (about 8 highly homologous variants). Clones linked to disease, bearing a CD8+ phenotype, were relatively rare in peripheral blood. Earlier work had already found some motif variants in reactive arthritis synovial fluid and blood. Significant enrichment of disease-linked clones was reportedly seen in matched ankylosing spondylitis synovial fluid.

Deletions cut 7 bases from V and 0 bases from J, with 11 bases between. Germline V gene lookup returns CDR1 SGHRS and CDR2 YFSETQ. The CDR3 consists of 13 residues. Libraries of TCR beta came from quantitative 5'-RACE with molecular barcodes. TCRdb re-called the 5' RACE reads through MiXCR, storing one row per CDR3 protein. The profile shows approximately 520,000 distinct CDR3 sequences, 5.3% of them singletons. The chain joins TRBV5-1 to TRBJ2-7; D is perhaps TRBD2 (5 bases). Sample: blood, either unsorted or a sorted T cell fraction (not recorded which). The clonotype originates from a male donor with ankylosing spondylitis. DNA of the CDR3: TGCGCCAGCGGTTCCGGAGGCTCCTACGAGCAGTACTTC. It encodes CASGSGGSYEQYF.